These T cell receptor beta chains were read from a single sample in a study of technical replicates of blood from several donors. Measured with immunoSEQ multiplex PCR; TCRdb has only the in-frame clones, and not every one. The table includes 15,000 to 20,000 clones, approximately 80% detected once. The sequenced sample consisted of PBMCs. The origin of the receptors is a human donor in good health. The CDR3 runs from the conserved cysteine through the conserved F or W. Each record gives: D gene, clone size, V gene, J gene, CDR3 protein, CDR3 DNA. D genes are given only for firm matches. The listing skips clone size in some rows; elsewhere it reads once, few, many or a size class.

TRBD2,once,TRBV2,TRBJ2-7,CASTGSGSYEQYF,TGTGCCAGCACGGGTAGCGGGAGTTACGAGCAGTACTTC
TRBD1,.,TRBV19,TRBJ1-2,CASSSGQGARPLYGYTF,TGTGCCAGTAGCAGCGGACAGGGGGCGCGACCCCTCTATGGCTACACCTTC
TRBD2,.,TRBV30,TRBJ2-7,CAWRSGRLSYEQYF,TGTGCCTGGAGGAGCGGGAGGCTGTCCTACGAGCAGTACTTC
TRBD1,.,TRBV28,TRBJ1-5,CASSWETGVQPQHF,TGTGCCAGCAGTTGGGAGACAGGGGTACAGCCCCAGCATTTT
.,.,TRBV5-1,TRBJ2-5,CASRLWEVQETQYF,TGCGCCAGCCGCCTTTGGGAGGTCCAAGAGACCCAGTACTTC
.,.,TRBV5-4,TRBJ2-5,CASSLAQVGETQYF,TGTGCCAGCAGCTTGGCACAGGTCGGGGAGACCCAGTACTTC
.,once,TRBV6-1,TRBJ2-3,CASSAGMDTQYF,TGTGCCAGCAGTGCCGGGATGGATACGCAGTATTTT
TRBD2,.,TRBV10-1,TRBJ2-2,CASSDSGTNTGELFF,TGCGCCAGCAGTGATAGCGGGACGAACACCGGGGAGCTGTTTTTT
TRBD1,.,TRBV10-3,TRBJ1-1,CAISEDRGNTEAFF,TGTGCCATCAGTGAGGACAGGGGGAACACTGAAGCTTTCTTT
TRBD1,.,TRBV5-5,TRBJ2-7,CASSLSGQGFGEQYF,TGTGCCAGCAGCTTGTCGGGACAGGGGTTCGGGGAGCAGTACTTC
TRBD2,.,TRBV5-6,TRBJ2-1,CASSLGLAGTYNEQFF,TGTGCCAGCAGTCTCGGACTAGCGGGAACCTACAATGAGCAGTTCTTC
.,.,TRBV5-1,TRBJ1-1,CATAREGRGGTEAFF,TGCGCCACAGCTCGAGAGGGACGGGGAGGCACTGAAGCTTTCTTT
TRBD2,.,TRBV4-2,TRBJ2-1,CASSQDPSGAYNEQFF,TGTGCCAGCAGCCAAGATCCTAGCGGGGCCTACAATGAGCAGTTCTTC
.,few,TRBV2,TRBJ1-1,CASSYGDLSLDTEAFF,TGTGCCAGCAGTTACGGGGACTTGAGTTTGGACACTGAAGCTTTCTTT
.,.,TRBV9,TRBJ2-6,CASSMTAANVLTF,TGTGCCAGCAGCATGACAGCAGCCAACGTCCTGACTTTC
TRBD1,.,TRBV6-5,TRBJ2-2,CASRGGALSTGELFF,TGTGCCAGCAGAGGGGGCGCGTTATCCACCGGGGAGCTGTTTTTT
.,.,TRBV6-5,TRBJ1-5,CASRLQAMANQPQHF,TGTGCCAGTAGGCTCCAGGCGATGGCCAATCAGCCCCAGCATTTT
.,.,TRBV30,TRBJ2-1,CAEGAYNEQFF,TGTGCCGAGGGTGCCTACAATGAGCAGTTCTTC